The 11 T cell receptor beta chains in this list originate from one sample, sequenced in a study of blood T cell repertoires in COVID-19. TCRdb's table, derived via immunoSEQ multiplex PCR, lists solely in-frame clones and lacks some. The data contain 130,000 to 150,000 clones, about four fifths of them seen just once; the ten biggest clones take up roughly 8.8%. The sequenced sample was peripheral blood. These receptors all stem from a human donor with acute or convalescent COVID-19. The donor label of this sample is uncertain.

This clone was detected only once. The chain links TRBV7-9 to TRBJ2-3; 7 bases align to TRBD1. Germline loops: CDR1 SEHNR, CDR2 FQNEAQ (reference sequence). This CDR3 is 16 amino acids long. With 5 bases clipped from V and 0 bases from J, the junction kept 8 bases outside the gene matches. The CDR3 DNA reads TGTGCCAGCAGCCCCGGGACAGCGCCTAGCACAGATACGCAGTATTTT. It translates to CASSPGTAPSTDTQYF.

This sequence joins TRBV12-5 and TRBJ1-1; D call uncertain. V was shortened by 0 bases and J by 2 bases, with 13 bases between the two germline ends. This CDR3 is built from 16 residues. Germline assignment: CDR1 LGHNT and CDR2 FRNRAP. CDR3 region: CASGLVPGRPNTEAFF. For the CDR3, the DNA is TGTGCTAGTGGTTTGGTACCAGGCAGACCAAACACTGAAGCTTTCTTT.

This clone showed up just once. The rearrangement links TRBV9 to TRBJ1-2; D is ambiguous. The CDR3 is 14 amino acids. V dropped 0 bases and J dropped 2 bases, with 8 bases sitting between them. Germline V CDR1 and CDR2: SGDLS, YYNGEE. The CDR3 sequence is CASSVDPQNYGYTF. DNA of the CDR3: TGTGCCAGCAGCGTAGATCCTCAGAACTATGGCTACACCTTC.

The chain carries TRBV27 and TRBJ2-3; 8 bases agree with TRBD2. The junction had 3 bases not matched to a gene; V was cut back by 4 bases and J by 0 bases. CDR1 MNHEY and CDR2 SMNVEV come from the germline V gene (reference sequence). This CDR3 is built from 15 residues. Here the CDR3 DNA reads TGTGCCAGCAGTTACGGGGGGGACAGCACAGATACGCAGTATTTT. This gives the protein CASSYGGDSTDTQYF.

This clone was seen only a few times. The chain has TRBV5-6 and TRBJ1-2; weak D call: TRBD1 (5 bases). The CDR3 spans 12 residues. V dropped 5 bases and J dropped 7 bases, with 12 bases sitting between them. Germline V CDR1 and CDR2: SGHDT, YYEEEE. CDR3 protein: CASSQRQTGYTF. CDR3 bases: TGTGCCAGCAGTCAGAGACAGACTGGCTACACCTTC.

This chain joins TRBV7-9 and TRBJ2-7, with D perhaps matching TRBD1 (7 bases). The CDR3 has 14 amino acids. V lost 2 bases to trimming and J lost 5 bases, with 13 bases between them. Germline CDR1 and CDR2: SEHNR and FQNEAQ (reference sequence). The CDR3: CASSLKAGGHEQYF. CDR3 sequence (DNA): TGTGCCAGCAGCTTAAAGGCAGGGGGGCACGAGCAGTACTTC.

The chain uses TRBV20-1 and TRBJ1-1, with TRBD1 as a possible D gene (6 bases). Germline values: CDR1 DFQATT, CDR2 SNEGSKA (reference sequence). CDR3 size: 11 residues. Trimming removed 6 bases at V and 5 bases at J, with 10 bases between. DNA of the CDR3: TGCAGTGCCTCAGGGGATACTGAAGCTTTCTTT. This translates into CSASGDTEAFF.

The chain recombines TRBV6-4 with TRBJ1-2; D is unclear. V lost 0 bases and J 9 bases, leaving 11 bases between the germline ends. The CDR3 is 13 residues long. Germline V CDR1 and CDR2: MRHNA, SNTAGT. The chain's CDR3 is CASSDSQARSYTF. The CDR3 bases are TGTGCCAGCAGTGACTCCCAGGCCCGGAGCTACACCTTC.

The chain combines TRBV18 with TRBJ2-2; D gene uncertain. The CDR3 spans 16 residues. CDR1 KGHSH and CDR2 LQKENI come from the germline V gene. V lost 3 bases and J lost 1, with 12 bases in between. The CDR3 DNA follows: TGTGCCAGCTCACCGGTGGCTAGTTGGAACACCGGGGAGCTGTTTTTT. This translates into CASSPVASWNTGELFF.

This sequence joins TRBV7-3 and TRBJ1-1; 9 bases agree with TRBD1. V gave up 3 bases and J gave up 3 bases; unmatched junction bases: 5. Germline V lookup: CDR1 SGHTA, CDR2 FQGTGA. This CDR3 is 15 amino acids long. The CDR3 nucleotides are TGTGCCAGCAGCTTCGGGACAGGGATGGACACTGAAGCTTTCTTT. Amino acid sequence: CASSFGTGMDTEAFF.

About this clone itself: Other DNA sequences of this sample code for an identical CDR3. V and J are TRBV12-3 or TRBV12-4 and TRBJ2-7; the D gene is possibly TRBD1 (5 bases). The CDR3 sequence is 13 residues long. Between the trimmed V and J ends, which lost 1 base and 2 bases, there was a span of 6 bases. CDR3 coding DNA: TGTGCCAGCAGTTTAGGACAGACCTACGAGCAGTACTTC. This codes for CASSLGQTYEQYF.